A selection of T cell receptor beta chains follows, all from one sample in a study of blood T cell repertoires in COVID-19. Produced via immunoSEQ multiplex PCR; TCRdb's table is partial and in-frame only. The sample has about 400,000 clones, roughly nine tenths seen once. The specimen sequenced was PBMCs or T cells enriched from blood (not recorded which). Receptors were obtained from a woman between 18 and 30 years old with acute COVID-19. The CDR3 runs from the conserved cysteine through the conserved F or W. The D gene is left open where the match is weak. A clone size is listed for some rows: how often the clone was seen (once, few, many), or a class if it is expanded.

TRBV10-3	TRBJ2-2	NA	NA	TGTGCCATCAGTGAGTCGAACAGGGTGAATACCGGGGAGCTGTTTTTT	CAISESNRVNTGELFF
TRBV18	TRBJ1-2	few	NA	TGTGCCAGCTCACCAGGGAGGATAGCTAACTATGGCTACACCTTC	CASSPGRIANYGYTF
TRBV5-4	TRBJ2-5	NA	NA	TGTGCCAGCAGCCCTAATCGAGAGACCCAGTACTTC	CASSPNRETQYF
TRBV28	TRBJ1-4	NA	NA	TGTGCCAGCAGTTTTGGTAGCCCCGGTAATGAAAAACTGTTTTTT	CASSFGSPGNEKLFF
TRBV13	TRBJ2-2	NA	NA	TGTGCCAGCAGTCCCCCCCACAGGCTCGGCGCCGGGGAGCTGTTTTTT	CASSPPHRLGAGELFF
TRBV7-2	TRBJ1-2	many	TRBD1	TGTGCCAGCAGCTTACAACAGGGGGCTGGTGGCTACACCTTC	CASSLQQGAGGYTF
TRBV10-1	TRBJ2-5	many	TRBD1	TGCGCCAGCAGTATAGGGACAGCCCAAGAGACCCAGTACTTC	CASSIGTAQETQYF
TRBV7-8	TRBJ2-2	NA	NA	TGTGCCAGCAGCAGCAGGGGAACCGGGGAGCTGTTTTTT	CASSSRGTGELFF
TRBV5-1	TRBJ1-1	once	NA	TGCGCCAGCAGCCCCGGTAATTTAGAAGCTTTCTTT	CASSPGNLEAFF
TRBV19	TRBJ2-1	few	NA	TGTGCCAGTAGCCAGGGGACGAGAAACAATGAGCAGTTCTTC	CASSQGTRNNEQFF
TRBV3-1/TRBV3-2	TRBJ2-7	NA	NA	TGTGCCAGCAGCCAACCCGGACTTTACGAGCAGTACTTC	CASSQPGLYEQYF
TRBV2	TRBJ1-5	NA	NA	TGTGCCAGCCGGGGCCCGGGGGATCGACAGCCCCAGCATTTT	CASRGPGDRQPQHF
TRBV5-1	TRBJ2-2	NA	NA	TGCGCCAGCAGCTTTCTTAGGCGGCCCGGGGAGCTGTTTTTT	CASSFLRRPGELFF
TRBV27	TRBJ2-3	NA	TRBD2	TGTGCCAGCAGTTTAACTAGCGGAAGCACAGATACGCAGTATTTT	CASSLTSGSTDTQYF
TRBV5-5	TRBJ1-1	NA	NA	TGTGCCAGCAGCTTGTCCGGGGATACTGAAGCTTTCTTT	CASSLSGDTEAFF
TRBV5-1	TRBJ2-5	NA	TRBD2	TGCGCCAGCAGCCCAGGGACTAGCACGCAAGAGACCCAGTACTTC	CASSPGTSTQETQYF
TRBV12-5	TRBJ1-1	NA	TRBD1	TGTGCTAGTGGTAGGACAGGGGGCAGAACTGAAGCTTTCTTT	CASGRTGGRTEAFF
TRBV15	TRBJ2-2	NA	TRBD2	TGTGCCACCAGCACGGGGCTAGCGGGAGGCACCGGGGAGCTGTTTTTT	CATSTGLAGGTGELFF
TRBV5-1	TRBJ2-3	once	NA	TGCGCCAGCAACCCCTTGACCGCGGGACTCACAGATACGCAGTATTTT	CASNPLTAGLTDTQYF
TRBV27	TRBJ1-2	NA	TRBD1	TGTGCCAGCAGTTCCGATCTCGGGACAGGGGACGGCTACACCTTC	CASSSDLGTGDGYTF
TRBV5-1	TRBJ1-6	NA	TRBD1	TGCGCCAGCAGCACCCGGACAGGGGGCGCAGATTTGGATTCACCCCTCCACTTT	CASSTRTGGADLDSPLHF
TRBV5-4	TRBJ2-1	NA	NA	TGTGCCAGCAGCTTGTATACGGTCTACAATGAGCAGTTCTTC	CASSLYTVYNEQFF
TRBV5-5	TRBJ2-2	NA	NA	TGTGCCAGCAGCTTTGCCCCAGGAGGAGGGACCGGGGAGCTGTTTTTT	CASSFAPGGGTGELFF
TRBV2	TRBJ2-1	NA	NA	TGTGCCAGCAGTCCGACAGGCCAATCCTACAATGAGCAGTTCTTC	CASSPTGQSYNEQFF
TRBV27	TRBJ2-7	NA	NA	TGTGCCAGCAGTTCCCCCGGCCGTAACCTCGGGGAGCAGTACTTC	CASSSPGRNLGEQYF
TRBV10-2	TRBJ2-3	NA	TRBD2	TGCGCCAGCAGTGGGGGACTAGCGGGAGCAGATACGCAGTATTTT	CASSGGLAGADTQYF
TRBV19	TRBJ1-2	few	TRBD1	TGTGCCAGTAGTACCCGCGACAGGGGGTATGGCTACACCTTC	CASSTRDRGYGYTF